The sequence of this T cell receptor beta chain was determined in a study of shared clonotypes between healthy human individuals. Execution of the assay was at deep level. The quantity of DNA used in unsorted PBMC replicate PCRs was roughly 300 ng, corresponding to tens of thousands of T cell genomes. Method: immunoSEQ multiplex PCR; TCRdb's copy keeps in-frame clones and lacks some. The table lists around 500,000 clones, 70% to 80% of them singletons. Nashville, Tennessee was home to all donors, who were Caucasian adults. This CDR3 contains 15 residues. J gave up 8 bases and V 0 bases, and 3 bases lay outside the gene matches. Germline V gene lookup returns CDR1 LGHNA and CDR2 YNFKEQ.

The specimen sequenced was PBMCs. This chain links TRBV4-2 with TRBJ2-1; 11 bases are a match to TRBD2. The origin of this receptor is a woman aged 40 to 49 in good health. Some clones in this sample may be carry-over from other donors' samples. The CDR3 loop is CASSQELAGVDEQFF. CDR3 DNA sequence: TGTGCCAGCAGCCAAGAACTAGCGGGAGTCGATGAGCAGTTCTTC.